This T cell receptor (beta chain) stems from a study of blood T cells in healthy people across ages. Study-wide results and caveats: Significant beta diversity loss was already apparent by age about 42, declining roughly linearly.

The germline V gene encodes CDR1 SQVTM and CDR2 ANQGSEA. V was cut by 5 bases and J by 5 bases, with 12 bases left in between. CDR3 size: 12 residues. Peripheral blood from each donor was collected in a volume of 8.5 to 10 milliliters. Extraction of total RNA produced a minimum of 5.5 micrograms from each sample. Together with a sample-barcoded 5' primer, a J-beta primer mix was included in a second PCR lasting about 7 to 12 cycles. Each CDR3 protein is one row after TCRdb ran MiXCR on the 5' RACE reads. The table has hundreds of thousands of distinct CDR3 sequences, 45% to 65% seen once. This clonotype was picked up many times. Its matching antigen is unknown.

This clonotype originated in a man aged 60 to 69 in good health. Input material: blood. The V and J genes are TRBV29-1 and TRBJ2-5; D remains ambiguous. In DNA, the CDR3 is TGCAGCGTTTTCCAGGCTCGGGAGACCCAGTACTTC. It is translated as CSVFQARETQYF.